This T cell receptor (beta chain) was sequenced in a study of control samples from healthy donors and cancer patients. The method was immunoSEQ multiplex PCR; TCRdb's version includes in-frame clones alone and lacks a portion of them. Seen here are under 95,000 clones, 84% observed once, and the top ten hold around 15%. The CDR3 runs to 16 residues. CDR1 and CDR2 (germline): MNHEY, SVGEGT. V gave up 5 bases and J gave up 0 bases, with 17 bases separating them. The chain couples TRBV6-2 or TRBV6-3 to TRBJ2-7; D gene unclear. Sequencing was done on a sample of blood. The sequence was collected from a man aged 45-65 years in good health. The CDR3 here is CASSHWTGLSSYEQYF. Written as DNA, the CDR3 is TGTGCCAGCAGTCACTGGACGGGCCTCAGCTCCTACGAGCAGTACTTC.